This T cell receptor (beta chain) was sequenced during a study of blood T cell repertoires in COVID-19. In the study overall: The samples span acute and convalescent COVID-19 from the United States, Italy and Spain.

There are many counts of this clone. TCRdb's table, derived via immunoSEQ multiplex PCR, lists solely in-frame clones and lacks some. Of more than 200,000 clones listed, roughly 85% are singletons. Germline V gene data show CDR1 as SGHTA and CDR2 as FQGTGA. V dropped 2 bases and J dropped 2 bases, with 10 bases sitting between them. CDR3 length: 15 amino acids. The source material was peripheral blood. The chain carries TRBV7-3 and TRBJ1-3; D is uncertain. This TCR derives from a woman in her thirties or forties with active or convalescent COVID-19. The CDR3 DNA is TGTGCCAGCAGCTTAGGACCCGGGACTGGAAACACCATATATTTT. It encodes CASSLGPGTGNTIYF.